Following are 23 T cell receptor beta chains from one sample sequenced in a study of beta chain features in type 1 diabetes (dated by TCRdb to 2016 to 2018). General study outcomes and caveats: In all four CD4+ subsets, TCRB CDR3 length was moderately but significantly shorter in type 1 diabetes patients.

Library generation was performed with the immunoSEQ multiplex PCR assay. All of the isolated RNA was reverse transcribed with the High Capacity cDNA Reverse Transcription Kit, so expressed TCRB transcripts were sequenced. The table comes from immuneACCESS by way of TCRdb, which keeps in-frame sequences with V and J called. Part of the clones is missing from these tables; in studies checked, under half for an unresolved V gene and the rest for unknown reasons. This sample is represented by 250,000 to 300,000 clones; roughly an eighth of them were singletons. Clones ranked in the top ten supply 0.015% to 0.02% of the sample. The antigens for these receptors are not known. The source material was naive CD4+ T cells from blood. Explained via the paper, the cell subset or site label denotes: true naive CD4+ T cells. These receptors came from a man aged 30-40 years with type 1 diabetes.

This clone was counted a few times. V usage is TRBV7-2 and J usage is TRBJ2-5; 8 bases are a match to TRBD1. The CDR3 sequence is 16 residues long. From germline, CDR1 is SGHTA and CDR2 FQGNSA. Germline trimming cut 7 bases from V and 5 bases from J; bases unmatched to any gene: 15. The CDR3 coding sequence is TGTGCCAGCAACCTGGGTCCAGGGGGCGCGGGGGAGACCCAGTACTTC. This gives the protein CASNLGPGGAGETQYF.

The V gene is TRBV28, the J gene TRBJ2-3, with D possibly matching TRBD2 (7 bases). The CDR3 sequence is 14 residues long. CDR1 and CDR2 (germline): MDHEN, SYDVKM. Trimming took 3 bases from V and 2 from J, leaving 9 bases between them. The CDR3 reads CASSFGGPTDTQYF. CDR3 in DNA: TGTGCCAGCAGTTTCGGGGGGCCCACAGATACGCAGTATTTT. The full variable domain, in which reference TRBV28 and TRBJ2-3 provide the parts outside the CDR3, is DVKVTQSSRYLVKRTGEKVFLECVQDMDHENMFWYRQDPGLGLRLIYFSYDVKMKEKGDIPEGYSVSREKKERFSLILESASTNQTSMYLCASSFGGPTDTQYFGPGTRLTVL.

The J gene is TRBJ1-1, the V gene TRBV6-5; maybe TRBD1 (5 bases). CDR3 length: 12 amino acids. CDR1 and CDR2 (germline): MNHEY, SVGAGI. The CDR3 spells CATSQGMTEAFF. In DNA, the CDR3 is TGTGCAACCAGCCAGGGTATGACTGAAGCTTTCTTT.

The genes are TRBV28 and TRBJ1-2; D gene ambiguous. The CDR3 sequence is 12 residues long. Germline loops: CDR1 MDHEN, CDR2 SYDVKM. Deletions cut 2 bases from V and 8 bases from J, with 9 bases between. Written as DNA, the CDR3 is TGTGCCAGCAGTTTACCCGCGGAAGGCTACACCTTC. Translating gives CASSLPAEGYTF.

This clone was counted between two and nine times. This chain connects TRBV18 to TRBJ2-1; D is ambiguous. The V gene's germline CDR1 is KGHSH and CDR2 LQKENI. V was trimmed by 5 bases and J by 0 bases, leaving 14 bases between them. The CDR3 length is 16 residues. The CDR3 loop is CASSSNADSSYNEQFF. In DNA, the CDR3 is TGTGCCAGCTCATCTAACGCCGATAGCTCCTACAATGAGCAGTTCTTC. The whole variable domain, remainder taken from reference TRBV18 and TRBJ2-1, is NAGVMQNPRHLVRRRGQEARLRCSPMKGHSHVYWYRQLPEEGLKFMVYLQKENIIDESGMPKERFSAEFPKEGPSILRIQQVVRGDSAAYFCASSSNADSSYNEQFFGPGTRLTVL.

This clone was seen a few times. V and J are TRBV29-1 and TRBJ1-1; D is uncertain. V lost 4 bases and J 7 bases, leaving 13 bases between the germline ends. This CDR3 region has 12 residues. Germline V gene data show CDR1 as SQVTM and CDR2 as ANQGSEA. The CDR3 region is CSVGWVRGEAFF. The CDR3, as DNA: TGCAGCGTTGGTTGGGTGCGGGGTGAAGCTTTCTTT.

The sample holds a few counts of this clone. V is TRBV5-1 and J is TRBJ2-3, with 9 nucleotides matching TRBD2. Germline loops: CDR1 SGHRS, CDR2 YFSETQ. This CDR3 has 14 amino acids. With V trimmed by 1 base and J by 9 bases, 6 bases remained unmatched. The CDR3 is CASSLTGGLATQYF. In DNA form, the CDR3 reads TGCGCCAGCAGCTTGACTGGGGGACTAGCAACGCAGTATTTT.

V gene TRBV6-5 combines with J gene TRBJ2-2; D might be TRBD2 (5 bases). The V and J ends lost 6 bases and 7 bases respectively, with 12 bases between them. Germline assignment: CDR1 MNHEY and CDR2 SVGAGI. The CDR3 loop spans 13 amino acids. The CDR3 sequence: CASRPIAGGELFF. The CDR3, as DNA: TGTGCCAGCAGACCAATTGCGGGCGGGGAGCTGTTTTTT.

The CDR3 DNA follows: TGTGCCAGCAGCCCCGGCGGCGGGAACCAGTTCTTC. Protein product: CASSPGGGNQFF. This sequence joins TRBV7-2 and TRBJ2-1; tentative D call: TRBD2 (6 bases). The CDR3 has 12 residues. Germline-derived CDR1 and CDR2 are SGHTA and FQGNSA. V gave up 5 bases and J gave up 13 bases, with 15 bases separating them.

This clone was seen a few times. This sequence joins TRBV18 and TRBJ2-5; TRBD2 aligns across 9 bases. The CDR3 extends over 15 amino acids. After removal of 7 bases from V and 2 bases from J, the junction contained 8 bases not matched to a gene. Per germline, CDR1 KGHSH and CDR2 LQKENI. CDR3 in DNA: TGTGCCAGCTGTAAGCTAGCGGGAAATCAAGAGACCCAGTACTTC. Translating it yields CASCKLAGNQETQYF.

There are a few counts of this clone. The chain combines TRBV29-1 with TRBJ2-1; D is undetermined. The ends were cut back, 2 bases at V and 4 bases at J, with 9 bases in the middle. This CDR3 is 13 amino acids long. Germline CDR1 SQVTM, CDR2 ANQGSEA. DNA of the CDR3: TGCAGCGTTGAACGGGTCGAATACAATGAGCAGTTCTTC. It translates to CSVERVEYNEQFF.

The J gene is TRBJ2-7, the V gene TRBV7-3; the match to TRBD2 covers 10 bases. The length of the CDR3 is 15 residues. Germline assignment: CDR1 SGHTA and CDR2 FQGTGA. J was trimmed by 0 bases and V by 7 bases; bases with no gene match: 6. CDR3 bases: TGTGCCAGCATCCGACTAGCGGGCGACTCCTACGAGCAGTACTTC. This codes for CASIRLAGDSYEQYF. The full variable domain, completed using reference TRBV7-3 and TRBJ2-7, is GAGVSQTPSNKVTEKGKYVELRCDPISGHTALYWYRQSLGQGPEFLIYFQGTGAADDSGLPNDRFFAVRPEGSVSTLKIQRTERGDSAVYLCASIRLAGDSYEQYFGPGTRLTVT.

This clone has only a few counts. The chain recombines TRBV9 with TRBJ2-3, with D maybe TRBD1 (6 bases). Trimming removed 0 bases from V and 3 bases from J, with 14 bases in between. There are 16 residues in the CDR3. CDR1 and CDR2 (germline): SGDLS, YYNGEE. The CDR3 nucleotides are TGTGCCAGCAGCGTAGACAGCAGGGGCAATACAGATACGCAGTATTTT. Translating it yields CASSVDSRGNTDTQYF. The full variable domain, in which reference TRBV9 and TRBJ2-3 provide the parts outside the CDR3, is DSGVTQTPKHLITATGQRVTLRCSPRSGDLSVYWYQQSLDQGLQFLIQYYNGEERAKGNILERFSAQQFPDLHSELNLSSLELGDSALYFCASSVDSRGNTDTQYFGPGTRLTVL.

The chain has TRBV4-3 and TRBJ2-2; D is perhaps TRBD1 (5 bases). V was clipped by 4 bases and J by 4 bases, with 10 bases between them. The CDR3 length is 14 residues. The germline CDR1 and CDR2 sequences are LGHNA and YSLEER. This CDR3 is CASSRVTGTGELFF. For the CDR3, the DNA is TGCGCCAGCAGCCGGGTCACAGGCACCGGGGAGCTGTTTTTT.

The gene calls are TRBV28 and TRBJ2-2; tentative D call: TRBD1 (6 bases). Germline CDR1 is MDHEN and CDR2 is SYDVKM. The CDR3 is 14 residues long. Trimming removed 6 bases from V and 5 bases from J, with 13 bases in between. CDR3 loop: CASRGALRTGELFF. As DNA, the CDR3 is TGTGCCAGCAGGGGGGCGCTAAGGACCGGGGAGCTGTTTTTT. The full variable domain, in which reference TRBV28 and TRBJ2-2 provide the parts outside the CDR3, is DVKVTQSSRYLVKRTGEKVFLECVQDMDHENMFWYRQDPGLGLRLIYFSYDVKMKEKGDIPEGYSVSREKKERFSLILESASTNQTSMYLCASRGALRTGELFFGEGSRLTVL.

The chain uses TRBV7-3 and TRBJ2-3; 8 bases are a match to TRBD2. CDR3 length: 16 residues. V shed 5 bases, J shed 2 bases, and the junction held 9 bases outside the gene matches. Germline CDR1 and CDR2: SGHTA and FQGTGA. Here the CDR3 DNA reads TGTGCCAGCAGCCCCGGTGGTAGCGGGGTCACAGATACGCAGTATTTT. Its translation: CASSPGGSGVTDTQYF.

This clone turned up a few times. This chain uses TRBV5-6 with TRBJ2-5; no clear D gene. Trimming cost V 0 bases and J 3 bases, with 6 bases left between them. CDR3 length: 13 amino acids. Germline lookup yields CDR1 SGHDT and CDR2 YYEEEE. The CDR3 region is CASSLAQKETQYF. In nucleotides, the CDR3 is TGTGCCAGCAGCTTGGCACAGAAAGAGACCCAGTACTTC.

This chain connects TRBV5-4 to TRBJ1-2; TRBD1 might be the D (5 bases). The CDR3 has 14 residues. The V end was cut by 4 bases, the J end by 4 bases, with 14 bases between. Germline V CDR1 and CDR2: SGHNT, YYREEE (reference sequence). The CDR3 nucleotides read TGTGCCAGCAGCCCTCCCGACAGCTCCTATGGCTACACCTTC. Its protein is CASSPPDSSYGYTF.

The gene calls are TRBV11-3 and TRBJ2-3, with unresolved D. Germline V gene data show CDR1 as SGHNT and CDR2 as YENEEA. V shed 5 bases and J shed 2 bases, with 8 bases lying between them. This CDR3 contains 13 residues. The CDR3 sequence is CASSDTFTDTQYF. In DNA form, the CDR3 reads TGTGCCAGCAGCGACACGTTCACAGATACGCAGTATTTT.

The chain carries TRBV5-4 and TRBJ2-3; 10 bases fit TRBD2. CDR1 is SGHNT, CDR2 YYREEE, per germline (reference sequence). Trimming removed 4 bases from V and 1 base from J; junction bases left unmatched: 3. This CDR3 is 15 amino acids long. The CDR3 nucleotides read TGTGCCAGCAGCACCGGACTAGCGGGCACAGATACGCAGTATTTT. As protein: CASSTGLAGTDTQYF.

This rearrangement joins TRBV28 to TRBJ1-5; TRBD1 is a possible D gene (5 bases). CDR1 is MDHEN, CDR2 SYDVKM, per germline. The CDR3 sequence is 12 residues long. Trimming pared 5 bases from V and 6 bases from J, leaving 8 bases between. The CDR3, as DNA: TGTGCCAGCAGTAGGGGATTTCAGCCCCAGCATTTT. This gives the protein CASSRGFQPQHF.

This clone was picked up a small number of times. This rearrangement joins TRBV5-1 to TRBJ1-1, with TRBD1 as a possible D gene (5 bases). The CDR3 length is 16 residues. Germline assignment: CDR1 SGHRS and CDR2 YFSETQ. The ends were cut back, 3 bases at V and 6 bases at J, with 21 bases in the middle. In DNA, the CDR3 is TGCGCCAGCAGCTCACAACAGGCGCGGGGTTTGTCTGAAGCTTTCTTT. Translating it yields CASSSQQARGLSEAFF.

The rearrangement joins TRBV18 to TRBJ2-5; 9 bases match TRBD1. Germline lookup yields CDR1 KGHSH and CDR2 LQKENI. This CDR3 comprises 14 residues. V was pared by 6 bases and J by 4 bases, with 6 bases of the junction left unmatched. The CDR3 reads CASSRDRVGETQYF. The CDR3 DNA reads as TGTGCCAGCTCGCGGGACAGGGTTGGAGAGACCCAGTACTTC. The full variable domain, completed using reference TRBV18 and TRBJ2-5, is NAGVMQNPRHLVRRRGQEARLRCSPMKGHSHVYWYRQLPEEGLKFMVYLQKENIIDESGMPKERFSAEFPKEGPSILRIQQVVRGDSAAYFCASSRDRVGETQYFGPGTRLLVL.